One T cell receptor beta chain is described in this entry. The target antigen is unknown. The sample originates from a study of T cells in Graves' hyperthyroidism and ophthalmopathy. About the research overall: Peripheral blood was drawn at first diagnosis, prior to all treatment.

The length of the CDR3 is 14 residues. Looked up from germline, CDR1 is LNHDA and CDR2 is SQIVND (reference sequence). With 6 bases removed from V and 4 bases from J, the gap between germline ends came to 14 bases. Researchers took RNA transcripts and amplified the TCR beta CDR3 regions from them. Researchers ran a first-round RT-PCR on the TCR CDR3 using the HTBI primer set. TCRdb re-analysed the multiplex PCR reads in MiXCR, keeping a single row per CDR3 protein. This table holds around 600,000 distinct CDR3 sequences, more than 14% found once. General study results and limits: Most clonotypes expanded in the thyroid (above 0.001) were also present in blood. Ophthalmopathy could be told apart from stable hyperthyroidism with a 13 V-J model.

Sequencing was carried out using blood. This sequence joins TRBV19 and TRBJ2-3; the D is unclear. This clonotype was sampled from a woman aged 45-65 years with Graves' ophthalmopathy. CDR3 residues: CASRSDVGPDTQYF. CDR3 nucleotides: TGTGCCAGTAGATCGGACGTGGGCCCAGATACGCAGTATTTT.